This is a list of T cell receptor beta chains from one sample in a study of CD8 T cells in Susac syndrome. TCRdb redid the calling of the immunoSEQ multiplex PCR reads with MiXCR, one entry per CDR3 protein. Here the sample spans 75,000 to 100,000 distinct CDR3 sequences, around 95% being singletons. The sample consisted of CD8+ T cells from PBMCs. The receptors stem from a human donor with Susac syndrome. Both conserved end residues are part of each CDR3. A D gene is named only where the DNA matches it firmly.

len: 15; v_gene: TRBV19; j_gene: TRBJ2-7; d_gene: -; CDR3nt: TGTGCCAGTAGTAGTGGAGGGACAGCGACCTACGAGCAGTACTTC; CDR3aa: CASSSGGTATYEQYF
len: 13; v_gene: TRBV2; j_gene: TRBJ2-7; d_gene: -; CDR3nt: TGTGCCAGCAGTGTCACAATCTCCTACGAGCAGTACTTC; CDR3aa: CASSVTISYEQYF
len: 14; v_gene: TRBV28; j_gene: TRBJ2-1; d_gene: -; CDR3nt: TGTGCCAGCAGTTTTAGAAGCTCCTACAATGAGCAGTTCTTC; CDR3aa: CASSFRSSYNEQFF
len: 16; v_gene: TRBV11-3; j_gene: TRBJ2-1; d_gene: TRBD2; CDR3nt: TGTGCCAGCAGCCCCCCCAGTAGCGGGGGGTACAATGAGCAGTTCTTC; CDR3aa: CASSPPSSGGYNEQFF
len: 14; v_gene: TRBV7-9; j_gene: TRBJ1-2; d_gene: -; CDR3nt: TGTGCCAGCAGCACCGAAGACAGCCTATATGGCTACACCTTC; CDR3aa: CASSTEDSLYGYTF
len: 17; v_gene: TRBV3-1; j_gene: TRBJ2-7; d_gene: TRBD2; CDR3nt: TGTGCCAGCAGCCCGCGACTAGCGGGGCTTGCCGAGAACGAGCAGTACTTC; CDR3aa: CASSPRLAGLAENEQYF
len: 16; v_gene: TRBV4-2; j_gene: TRBJ2-1; d_gene: TRBD2; CDR3nt: TGTGCCAGCAGCCAAGTGGAAGGGACTAGCGGGCGTGAGCAGTTCTTC; CDR3aa: CASSQVEGTSGREQFF
len: 14; v_gene: TRBV6-5; j_gene: TRBJ2-3; d_gene: -; CDR3nt: TGTGCCAGCAGTTACGGAGTCGGCACAGATACGCAGTATTTT; CDR3aa: CASSYGVGTDTQYF
len: 15; v_gene: TRBV27; j_gene: TRBJ2-1; d_gene: TRBD2; CDR3nt: TGTGCCAGCAGTTTATACGGGGGGGCCTACAATGAGCAGTTCTTC; CDR3aa: CASSLYGGAYNEQFF
len: 17; v_gene: TRBV15; j_gene: TRBJ2-5; d_gene: -; CDR3nt: TGTGCCACCAGCAGAGATCTTGAAAAAGCCCTCCAAGAGACCCAGTACTTC; CDR3aa: CATSRDLEKALQETQYF